The 14 T cell receptor beta chains given below trace back to one sample, sequenced in a study of CD8 T cells in ankylosing spondylitis. Study observations and caveats: One TCR beta motif, made up of eight or nine highly homologous variants, appeared characteristic of ankylosing spondylitis blood.

The antigens these receptors bind are not known. Using its own MiXCR run on the 5' RACE reads, TCRdb lists one record per CDR3 protein. The sample gives about 440,000 distinct CDR3 sequences, approximately 17% of which show up once; under 1.2% is in the top ten. Input material: blood, either unsorted or a sorted T cell fraction (not recorded which). The receptors shown here come from a male donor with ankylosing spondylitis.

The gene calls are TRBV5-5 and TRBJ2-3, with 7 bases fitting TRBD2. Germline CDR1 is SGHKS and CDR2 is YYEKEE (reference sequence). CDR3 length: 15 residues. The trim removed 0 bases at V and 1 base at J, leaving 2 bases unmatched. Here the CDR3 DNA reads TGTGCCAGCAGCTTGGGGGACTACCGCACAGATACGCAGTATTTT. This sequence encodes CASSLGDYRTDTQYF.

Only a few counts were recorded for this clonotype. This chain links TRBV4-1 with TRBJ1-5; D is uncertain. The CDR3 length is 15 residues. Germline V lookup: CDR1 MGHRA, CDR2 YSYEKL. The V end was cut by 1 base, the J end by 2 bases, with 9 bases between. Here the CDR3 DNA reads TGCGCCAGCAGCCAAGGTCCCACAGGCAATCAGCCCCAGCATTTT. Translation: CASSQGPTGNQPQHF.

This clonotype was recorded a few times. V gene TRBV20-1 combines with J gene TRBJ2-3, with TRBD2 identical over 8 bases. The CDR3 contains 17 residues. V lost 5 bases, J lost 2 bases, and 15 bases stayed unmatched. Germline-derived CDR1 and CDR2 are DFQATT and SNEGSKA (reference sequence). For the CDR3, the DNA is TGCAGTGCTGGCACGGTGGGCGGGGGGCCTTTCACAGATACGCAGTATTTT. This encodes CSAGTVGGGPFTDTQYF.

The V and J genes are TRBV5-4 and TRBJ2-5; D unresolved. Germline-derived CDR1 and CDR2 are SGHNT and YYREEE (reference sequence). Trimming removed 1 base from V and 0 bases from J, with 13 bases in between. The CDR3 runs to 16 residues. In DNA form, the CDR3 reads TGTGCCAGCAGCTTGATTCTAGGTCTAGACCAAGAGACCCAGTACTTC. It translates to CASSLILGLDQETQYF.

The chain recombines TRBV29-1 with TRBJ2-1; TRBD1 might be the D (6 bases). Trimming shortened V by 5 bases and J by 7 bases, and 12 bases separated the two germline ends. Germline CDR1 SQVTM, CDR2 ANQGSEA. CDR3 size: 12 residues. CDR3 sequence (DNA): TGCAGCGTTCTCCAGGGGTTAAATGAGCAGTTCTTC. This gives the protein CSVLQGLNEQFF.

This clonotype showed up just a few times. The V and J genes are TRBV20-1 and TRBJ2-7; possible D gene TRBD2, 6 bases. Germline values: CDR1 DFQATT, CDR2 SNEGSKA (reference sequence). CDR3 length: 14 residues. V was pared by 1 base and J by 4 bases, with 14 bases between. The CDR3 loop reads CSARGTNTNYEQYF. CDR3 in DNA: TGCAGTGCTAGAGGGACTAACACCAATTACGAGCAGTACTTC.

Only a few counts were recorded for this clonotype. The chain combines TRBV6-5 with TRBJ2-2; no definite D call. CDR3 length equals 12 residues. Germline V lookup: CDR1 MNHEY, CDR2 SVGAGI. V lost 8 bases to trimming and J lost 1 base, with 5 bases between them. DNA for the CDR3: TGTGCCAGCGTGGGGAACACCGGGGAGCTGTTTTTT. This gives the protein CASVGNTGELFF.

This clonotype came up a few times. The chain couples TRBV6-2 or TRBV6-3 to TRBJ2-7; D is undetermined. Germline assignment: CDR1 MNHEY and CDR2 SVGEGT. Trimming took off 5 bases at V and 7 bases at J, with 12 bases between the two ends. CDR3 size: 12 residues. The CDR3 protein is CASSPAPLEQYF. Written as DNA, the CDR3 is TGTGCCAGCAGTCCCGCCCCCCTGGAGCAGTACTTC.

This clonotype was counted a few times. The chain employs TRBV30 and TRBJ1-1; D is unresolved. V lost 2 bases and J lost 6, with 13 bases in between. The germline V gene encodes CDR1 GTSNPN and CDR2 SVGIG (reference sequence). CDR3 size: 13 residues. The CDR3 DNA follows: TGTGCCTGGAGTTCCCCCGGTGGGGCTGAAGCTTTCTTT. It yields the protein CAWSSPGGAEAFF. Variable domain in full (rest from reference TRBV30 and TRBJ1-1): SQTIHQWPATLVQPVGSPLSLECTVEGTSNPNLYWYRQAAGRGLQLLFYSVGIGQISSEVPQNLSASRPQDRQFILSSKKLLLSDSGFYLCAWSSPGGAEAFFGQGTRLTVV.

V is TRBV7-9 and J is TRBJ2-1; 7 bases agree with TRBD2. This CDR3 has 14 amino acids. Trimming cost V 5 bases and J 8 bases; bases outside gene matches: 9. Germline V lookup: CDR1 SEHNR, CDR2 FQNEAQ (reference sequence). The CDR3 DNA reads TGTGCCAGCAGCCCCCGGGCGGGAGACTATGAGCAGTTCTTC. It encodes CASSPRAGDYEQFF.

The chain is built from TRBV18 and TRBJ2-1; 8 bases agree with TRBD2. Trimming at V came to 0 bases and at J to 6 bases, leaving 7 bases not matched to a gene. In germline, CDR1 is KGHSH, CDR2 LQKENI. The CDR3 is 16 residues long. In DNA, the CDR3 is TGTGCCAGCTCACCACCAAACAGCGGGGGCACCAATGAGCAGTTCTTC. Protein product: CASSPPNSGGTNEQFF.

Here the CDR3 reads CASSPVRGNEQFF. The CDR3 DNA follows: TGTGCCAGCTCACCAGTCAGGGGCAATGAGCAGTTCTTC. This chain links TRBV18 with TRBJ2-1, with TRBD1 as a possible D gene (6 bases). The CDR3 totals 13 residues. CDR1 is KGHSH, CDR2 LQKENI, per germline. V was cut by 2 bases and J by 6 bases, with 8 bases left in between.

This sequence joins TRBV27 and TRBJ2-7; possible D gene TRBD1, 6 bases. The CDR3 is 17 residues long. Trimming removed 2 bases from V and 1 base from J, with 18 bases in between. Germline-derived CDR1 and CDR2 are MNHEY and SMNVEV (reference sequence). CDR3 DNA sequence: TGTGCCAGCAGTTTAAGGTTTTGGGCAGGGGATTCCTACGAGCAGTACTTC. It specifies CASSLRFWAGDSYEQYF.

The J gene is TRBJ2-3, the V gene TRBV5-8, with D perhaps matching TRBD2 (6 bases). The CDR3 totals 16 residues. V was shortened by 0 bases and J by 6 bases, with 17 bases between the two germline ends. Germline assignment: CDR1 SGHTS and CDR2 YDEGEE. Here the CDR3 DNA reads TGTGCCAGCAGCTTGGCCGCTTTAGCGGATGGGGATACGCAGTATTTT. Translated, it gives CASSLAALADGDTQYF.